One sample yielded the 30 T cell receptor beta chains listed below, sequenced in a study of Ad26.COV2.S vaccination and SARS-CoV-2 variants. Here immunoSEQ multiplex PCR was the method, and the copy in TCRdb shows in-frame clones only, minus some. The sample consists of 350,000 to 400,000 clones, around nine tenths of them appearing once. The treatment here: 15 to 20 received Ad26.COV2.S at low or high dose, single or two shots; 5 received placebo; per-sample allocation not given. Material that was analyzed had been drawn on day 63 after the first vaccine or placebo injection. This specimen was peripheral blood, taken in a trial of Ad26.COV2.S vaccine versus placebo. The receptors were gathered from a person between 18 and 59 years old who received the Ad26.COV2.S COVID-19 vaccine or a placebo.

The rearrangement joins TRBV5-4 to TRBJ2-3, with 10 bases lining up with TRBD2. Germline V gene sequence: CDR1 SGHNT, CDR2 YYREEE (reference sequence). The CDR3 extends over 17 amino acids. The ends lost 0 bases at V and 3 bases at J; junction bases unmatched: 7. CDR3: CASSLVVAGGVTDTQYF. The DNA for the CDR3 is TGTGCCAGCAGCTTGGTAGTAGCGGGGGGCGTAACAGATACGCAGTATTTT.

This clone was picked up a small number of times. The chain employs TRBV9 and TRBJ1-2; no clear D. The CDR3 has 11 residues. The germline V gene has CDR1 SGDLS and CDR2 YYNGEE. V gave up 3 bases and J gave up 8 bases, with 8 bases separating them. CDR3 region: CASSGEGGYTF. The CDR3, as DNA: TGTGCCAGCAGCGGGGAAGGCGGCTACACCTTC.

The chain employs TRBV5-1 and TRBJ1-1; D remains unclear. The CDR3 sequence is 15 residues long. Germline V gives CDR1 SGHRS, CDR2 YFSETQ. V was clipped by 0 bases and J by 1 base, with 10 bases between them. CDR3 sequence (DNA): TGCGCCAGCAGCTTGGGGGGAGGTCGGAACACTGAAGCTTTCTTT. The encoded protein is CASSLGGGRNTEAFF.

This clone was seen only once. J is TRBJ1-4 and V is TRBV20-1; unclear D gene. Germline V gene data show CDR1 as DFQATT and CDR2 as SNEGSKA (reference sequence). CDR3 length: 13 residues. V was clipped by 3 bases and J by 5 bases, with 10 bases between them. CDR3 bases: TGCAGTGCTAGTGGAGGTGCGAATGAAAAACTGTTTTTT. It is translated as CSASGGANEKLFF.

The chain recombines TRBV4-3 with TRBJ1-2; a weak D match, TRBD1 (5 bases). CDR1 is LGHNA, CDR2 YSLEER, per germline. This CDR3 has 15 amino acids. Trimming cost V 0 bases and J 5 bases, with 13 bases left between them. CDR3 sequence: CASSQEIGTPYGYTF. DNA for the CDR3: TGCGCCAGCAGCCAAGAAATAGGGACGCCTTATGGCTACACCTTC.

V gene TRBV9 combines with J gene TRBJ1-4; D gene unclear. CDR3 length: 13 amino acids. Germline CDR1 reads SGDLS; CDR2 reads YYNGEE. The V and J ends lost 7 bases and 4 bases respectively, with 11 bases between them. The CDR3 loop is CASSGQSNEKLFF. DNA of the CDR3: TGTGCCAGCTCTGGCCAAAGTAATGAAAAACTGTTTTTT.

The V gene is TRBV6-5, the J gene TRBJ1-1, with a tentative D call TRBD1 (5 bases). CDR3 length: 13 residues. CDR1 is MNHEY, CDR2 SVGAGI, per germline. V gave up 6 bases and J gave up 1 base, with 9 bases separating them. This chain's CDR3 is CASSSTGNTEAFF. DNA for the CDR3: TGTGCCAGCAGCTCTACAGGGAACACTGAAGCTTTCTTT.

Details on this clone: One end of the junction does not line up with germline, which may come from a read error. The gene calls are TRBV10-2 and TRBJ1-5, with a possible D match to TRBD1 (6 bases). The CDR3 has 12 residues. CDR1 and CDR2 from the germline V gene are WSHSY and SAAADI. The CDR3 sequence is CASREGDQPQHF. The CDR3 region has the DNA TGCGCCAGCCGTGAGGGGGATCAGCCCCAGCATTTT.

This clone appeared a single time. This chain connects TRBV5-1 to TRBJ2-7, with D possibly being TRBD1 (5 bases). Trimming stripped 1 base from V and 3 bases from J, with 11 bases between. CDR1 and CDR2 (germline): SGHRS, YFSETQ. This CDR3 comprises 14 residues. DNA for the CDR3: TGCGCCAGCAGCTTGAAGCAGGGCTTCTACGAGCAGTACTTC. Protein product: CASSLKQGFYEQYF.

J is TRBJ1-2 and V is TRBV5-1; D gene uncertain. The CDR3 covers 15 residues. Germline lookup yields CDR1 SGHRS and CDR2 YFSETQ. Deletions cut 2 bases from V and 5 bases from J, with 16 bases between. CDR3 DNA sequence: TGCGCCAGCAGCTTAGGCTGGGCCATTTTATATGGCTACACCTTC. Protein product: CASSLGWAILYGYTF.

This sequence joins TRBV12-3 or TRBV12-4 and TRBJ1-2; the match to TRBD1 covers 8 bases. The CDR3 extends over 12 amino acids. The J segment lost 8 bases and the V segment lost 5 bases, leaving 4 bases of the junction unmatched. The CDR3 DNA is TGTGCCAGCAGTGACAGGGGAGAGGGCTACACCTTC. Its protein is CASSDRGEGYTF.

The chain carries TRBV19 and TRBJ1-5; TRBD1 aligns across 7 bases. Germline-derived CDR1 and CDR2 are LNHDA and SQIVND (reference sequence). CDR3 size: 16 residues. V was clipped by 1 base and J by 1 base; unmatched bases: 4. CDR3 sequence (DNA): TGTGCCAGTAGTATAGCTCTGGGACAGAGCAATCAGCCCCAGCATTTT. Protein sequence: CASSIALGQSNQPQHF. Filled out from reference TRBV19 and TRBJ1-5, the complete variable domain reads DGGITQSPKYLFRKEGQNVTLSCEQNLNHDAMYWYRQDPGQGLRLIYYSQIVNDFQKGDIAEGYSVSREKKESFPLTVTSAQKNPTAFYLCASSIALGQSNQPQHFGDGTRLSIL.

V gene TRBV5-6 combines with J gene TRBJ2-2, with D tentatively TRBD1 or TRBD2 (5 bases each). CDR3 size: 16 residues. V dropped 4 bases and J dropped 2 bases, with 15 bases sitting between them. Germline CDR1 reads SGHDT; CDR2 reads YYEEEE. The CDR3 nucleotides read TGTGCCAGCAGCCTCGATCCGGGACCTAACACCGGGGAGCTGTTTTTT. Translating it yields CASSLDPGPNTGELFF. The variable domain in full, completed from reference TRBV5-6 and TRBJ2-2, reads DAGVTQSPTHLIKTRGQQVTLRCSPKSGHDTVSWYQQALGQGPQFIFQYYEEEERQRGNFPDRFSGHQFPNYSSELNVNALLLGDSALYLCASSLDPGPNTGELFFGEGSRLTVL.

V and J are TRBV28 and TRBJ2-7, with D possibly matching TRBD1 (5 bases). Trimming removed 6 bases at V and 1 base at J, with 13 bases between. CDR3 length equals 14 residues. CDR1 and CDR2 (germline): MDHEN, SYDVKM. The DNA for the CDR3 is TGTGCCAGCAGGCCGACAGTCACATCCTACGAGCAGTACTTC. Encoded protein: CASRPTVTSYEQYF.

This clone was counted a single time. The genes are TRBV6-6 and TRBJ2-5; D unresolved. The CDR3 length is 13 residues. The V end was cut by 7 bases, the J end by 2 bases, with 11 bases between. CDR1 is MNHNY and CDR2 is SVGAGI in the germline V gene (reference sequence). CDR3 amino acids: CASTGPAQETQYF. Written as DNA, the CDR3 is TGTGCCAGCACCGGGCCAGCTCAAGAGACCCAGTACTTC.

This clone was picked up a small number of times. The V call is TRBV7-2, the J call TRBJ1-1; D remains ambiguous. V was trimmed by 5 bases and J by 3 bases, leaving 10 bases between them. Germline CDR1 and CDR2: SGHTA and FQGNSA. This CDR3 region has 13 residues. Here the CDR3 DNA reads TGTGCCAGCAGCATGAACAGAGACACTGAAGCTTTCTTT. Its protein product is CASSMNRDTEAFF.

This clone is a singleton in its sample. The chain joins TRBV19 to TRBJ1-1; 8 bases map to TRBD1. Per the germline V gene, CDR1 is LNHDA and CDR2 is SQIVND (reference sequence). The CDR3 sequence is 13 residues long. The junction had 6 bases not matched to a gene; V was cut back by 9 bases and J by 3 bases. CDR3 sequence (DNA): TGTGCCAGCGGACAGGGTGGGTACACTGAAGCTTTCTTT. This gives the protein CASGQGGYTEAFF.

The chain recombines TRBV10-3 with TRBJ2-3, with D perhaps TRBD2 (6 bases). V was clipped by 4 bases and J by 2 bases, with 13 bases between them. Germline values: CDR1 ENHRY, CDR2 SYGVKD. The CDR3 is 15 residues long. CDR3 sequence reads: CAISVSGEHTDTQYF. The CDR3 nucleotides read TGTGCCATCAGTGTTTCGGGGGAACACACAGATACGCAGTATTTT.

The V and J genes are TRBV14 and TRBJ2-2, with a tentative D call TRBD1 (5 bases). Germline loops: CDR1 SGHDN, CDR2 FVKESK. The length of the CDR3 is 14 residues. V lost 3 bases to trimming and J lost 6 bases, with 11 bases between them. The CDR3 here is CASSQWGQSGELFF. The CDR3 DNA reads TGTGCCAGCAGCCAGTGGGGCCAGTCCGGGGAGCTGTTTTTT.

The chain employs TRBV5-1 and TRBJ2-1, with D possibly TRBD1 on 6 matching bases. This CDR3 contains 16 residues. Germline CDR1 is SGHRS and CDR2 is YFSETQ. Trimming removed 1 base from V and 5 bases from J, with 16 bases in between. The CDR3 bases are TGCGCCAGCAGCTTGAGAACAGGGAGTATCCACAATGAGCAGTTCTTC. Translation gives CASSLRTGSIHNEQFF.

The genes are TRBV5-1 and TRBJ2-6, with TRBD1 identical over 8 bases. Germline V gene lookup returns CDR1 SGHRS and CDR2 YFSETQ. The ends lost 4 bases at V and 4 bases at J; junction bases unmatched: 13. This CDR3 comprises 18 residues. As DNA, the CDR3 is TGCGCCAGCAGCCGCGGGGCAGGGGGCGAAGCGGGGGCCAACGTCCTGACTTTC. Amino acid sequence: CASSRGAGGEAGANVLTF.

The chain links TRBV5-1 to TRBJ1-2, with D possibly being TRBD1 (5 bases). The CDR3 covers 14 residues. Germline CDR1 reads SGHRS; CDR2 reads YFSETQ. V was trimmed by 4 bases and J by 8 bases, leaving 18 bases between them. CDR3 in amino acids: CASSQEGSRGGYTF. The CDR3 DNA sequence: TGCGCCAGCAGCCAGGAGGGGTCCCGCGGGGGCTACACCTTC. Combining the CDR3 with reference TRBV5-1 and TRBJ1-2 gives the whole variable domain KAGVTQTPRYLIKTRGQQVTLSCSPISGHRSVSWYQQTPGQGLQFLFEYFSETQRNKGNFPGRFSGRQFSNSRSEMNVSTLELGDSALYLCASSQEGSRGGYTFGSGTRLTVV.

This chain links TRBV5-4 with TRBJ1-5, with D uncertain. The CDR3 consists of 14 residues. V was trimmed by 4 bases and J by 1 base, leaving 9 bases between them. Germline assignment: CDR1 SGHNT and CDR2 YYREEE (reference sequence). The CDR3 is CASSVAGSNQPQHF. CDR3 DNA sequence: TGTGCCAGCAGCGTCGCTGGGAGCAATCAGCCCCAGCATTTT.

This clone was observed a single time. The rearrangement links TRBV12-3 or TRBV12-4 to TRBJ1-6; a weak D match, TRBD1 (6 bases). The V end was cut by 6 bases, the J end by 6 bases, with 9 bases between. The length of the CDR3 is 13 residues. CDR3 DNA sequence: TGTGCCAGCAGGCAGGGGTTTAATTCACCCCTCCACTTT. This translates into CASRQGFNSPLHF.

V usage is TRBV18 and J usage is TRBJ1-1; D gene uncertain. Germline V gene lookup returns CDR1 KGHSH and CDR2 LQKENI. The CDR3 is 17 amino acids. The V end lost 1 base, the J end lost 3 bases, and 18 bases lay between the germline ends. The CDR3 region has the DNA TGTGCCAGCTCACCACGGATGACCGGGAGGGTGGACACTGAAGCTTTCTTT. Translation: CASSPRMTGRVDTEAFF. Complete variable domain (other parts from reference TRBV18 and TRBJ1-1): NAGVMQNPRHLVRRRGQEARLRCSPMKGHSHVYWYRQLPEEGLKFMVYLQKENIIDESGMPKERFSAEFPKEGPSILRIQQVVRGDSAAYFCASSPRMTGRVDTEAFFGQGTRLTVV.

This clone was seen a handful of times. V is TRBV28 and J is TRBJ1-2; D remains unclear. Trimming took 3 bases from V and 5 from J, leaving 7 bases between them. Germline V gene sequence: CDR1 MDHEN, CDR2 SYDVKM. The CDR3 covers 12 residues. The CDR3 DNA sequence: TGTGCCAGCAGTTTTACCCGTTATGGCTACACCTTC. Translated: CASSFTRYGYTF.

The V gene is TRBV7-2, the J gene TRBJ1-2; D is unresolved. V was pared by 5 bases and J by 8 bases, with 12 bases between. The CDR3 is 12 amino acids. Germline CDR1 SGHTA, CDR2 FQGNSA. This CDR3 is CASSPTFGGYTF. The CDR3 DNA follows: TGTGCCAGCAGCCCCACCTTCGGCGGCTACACCTTC.

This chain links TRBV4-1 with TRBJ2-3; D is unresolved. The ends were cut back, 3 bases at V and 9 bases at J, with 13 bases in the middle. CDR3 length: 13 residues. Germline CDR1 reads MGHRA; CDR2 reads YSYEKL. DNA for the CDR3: TGCGCCAGCAGCCACCTTTGGCCGGAAACGCAGTATTTT. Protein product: CASSHLWPETQYF.

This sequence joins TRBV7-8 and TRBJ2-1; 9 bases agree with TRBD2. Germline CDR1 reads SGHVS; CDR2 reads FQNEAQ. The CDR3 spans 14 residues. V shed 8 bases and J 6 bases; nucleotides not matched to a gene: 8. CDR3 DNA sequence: TGTGCCAGCGGGCCGGGACTAGCCGGCAATGAGCAGTTCTTC. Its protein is CASGPGLAGNEQFF.

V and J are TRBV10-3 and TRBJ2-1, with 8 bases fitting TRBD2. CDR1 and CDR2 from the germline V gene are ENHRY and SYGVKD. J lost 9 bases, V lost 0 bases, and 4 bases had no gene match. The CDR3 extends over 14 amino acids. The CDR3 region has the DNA TGTGCCATCAGTGAGTCGATGGCGGGGGGTGAGCAGTTCTTC. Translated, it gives CAISESMAGGEQFF.